Listed below are T cell receptor beta chains from one sample, sequenced in a study of CD8 T cells in Susac syndrome. MiXCR, run by TCRdb on the immunoSEQ multiplex PCR reads, gives a single entry per CDR3 protein. Among 100,000 to 150,000 distinct CDR3 sequences listed, about 93% were seen once. The sequenced sample consisted of CD8+ T cells from PBMCs. Receptors were obtained from a human donor with Susac syndrome. Each CDR3 is given with its conserved first and last residue. A D gene is named only where the DNA matches it firmly. For some rows the clone size is stated as once, few or many, or as a class when expanded; others skip it.

CDR3nt: TGTGCCAGCAGTTTATCGGGAGAGCCCCAGCATTTT; CDR3aa: CASSLSGEPQHF; j_gene: TRBJ1-5; v_gene: TRBV27; d_gene: -; abundance: -
CDR3nt: TGTGCCAGCAGCTTCGGGACAGGGGCTTCTGAAGCTTTCTTT; CDR3aa: CASSFGTGASEAFF; j_gene: TRBJ1-1; v_gene: TRBV5-6; d_gene: TRBD1; abundance: -
CDR3nt: TGTGCCAGCAGCCATAGCGGGAGGCTGTATGAGCAGTTCTTC; CDR3aa: CASSHSGRLYEQFF; j_gene: TRBJ2-1; v_gene: TRBV3-1; d_gene: TRBD2; abundance: -
CDR3nt: TGCGCCAGCAGCCAAGCACGAGGGACCACTGAAGCTTTCTTT; CDR3aa: CASSQARGTTEAFF; j_gene: TRBJ1-1; v_gene: TRBV4-3; d_gene: -; abundance: -
CDR3nt: TGTGCCAGCAGCCCGATGACAGAGAGCAATCAGCCCCAGCATTTT; CDR3aa: CASSPMTESNQPQHF; j_gene: TRBJ1-5; v_gene: TRBV7-9; d_gene: -; abundance: -
CDR3nt: TGTGCCAGCAGCTTAGCGGGCGGCTATATCACTGAAGCTTTCTTT; CDR3aa: CASSLAGGYITEAFF; j_gene: TRBJ1-1; v_gene: TRBV7-9; d_gene: -; abundance: -
CDR3nt: TGTGCCAGCAGTTTACTAGGACGAACTTATAGCAATCAGCCCCAGCATTTT; CDR3aa: CASSLLGRTYSNQPQHF; j_gene: TRBJ1-5; v_gene: TRBV12-3/TRBV12-4; d_gene: -; abundance: once
CDR3nt: TGTGCCAGCAGACACACTAGCACAGATACGCAGTATTTT; CDR3aa: CASRHTSTDTQYF; j_gene: TRBJ2-3; v_gene: TRBV11-2; d_gene: -; abundance: -
CDR3nt: TGTGCCAGCAGCCCGAACACCGGGGAGCTGTTTTTT; CDR3aa: CASSPNTGELFF; j_gene: TRBJ2-2; v_gene: TRBV3-1; d_gene: -; abundance: -
CDR3nt: TGTGCCAGCAGTGAATGGTGGAGGCAGCCCCAGCATTTT; CDR3aa: CASSEWWRQPQHF; j_gene: TRBJ1-5; v_gene: TRBV25-1; d_gene: -; abundance: -
CDR3nt: TGTGCCAGCAGCTTGGGGACAGGGGGTACGAATGAGCAGTTCTTC; CDR3aa: CASSLGTGGTNEQFF; j_gene: TRBJ2-1; v_gene: TRBV5-6; d_gene: TRBD1; abundance: -
CDR3nt: TGCGCCAGCAGCTTTTCCGGGACTAGCGAGGAGCAGTTCTTC; CDR3aa: CASSFSGTSEEQFF; j_gene: TRBJ2-1; v_gene: TRBV5-1; d_gene: TRBD2; abundance: -
CDR3nt: TGTGCCAGCAGTTACAGCCCAGAGGGGACTGAAGCTTTCTTT; CDR3aa: CASSYSPEGTEAFF; j_gene: TRBJ1-1; v_gene: TRBV6-2/TRBV6-3; d_gene: -; abundance: -
CDR3nt: TGTGCCAGCAGCGTAGCTGTAGGGACAGGGGTGCGAAATGAGCAGTTCTTC; CDR3aa: CASSVAVGTGVRNEQFF; j_gene: TRBJ2-1; v_gene: TRBV9; d_gene: TRBD1; abundance: -
CDR3nt: TGTGCCAGCAGCTTAGAGGCAGGGGCTAAAGAGCAGTTCTTC; CDR3aa: CASSLEAGAKEQFF; j_gene: TRBJ2-1; v_gene: TRBV13; d_gene: -; abundance: -
CDR3nt: TGTGCCAGCAGCGTGACGCCCGGGAAGGGTAATGAGCAGTTCTTC; CDR3aa: CASSVTPGKGNEQFF; j_gene: TRBJ2-1; v_gene: TRBV7-9; d_gene: -; abundance: -
CDR3nt: TGTGCTAGTGGTTTGGTACTCAAGCGGGGCAGCGGGATTACGTACGAGCAGTACTTC; CDR3aa: CASGLVLKRGSGITYEQYF; j_gene: TRBJ2-7; v_gene: TRBV12-5; d_gene: TRBD2; abundance: -
CDR3nt: TGTGCCAGCAGCTTCGGCTCGGGGTCTGGAAACACCATATATTTT; CDR3aa: CASSFGSGSGNTIYF; j_gene: TRBJ1-3; v_gene: TRBV5-6; d_gene: -; abundance: -
CDR3nt: TGTGCCAGCACCCGAGATGGCACAGATACGCAGTATTTT; CDR3aa: CASTRDGTDTQYF; j_gene: TRBJ2-3; v_gene: TRBV9; d_gene: -; abundance: once
CDR3nt: TGTGCTAGCAGAGACACATCCCTCTACGAGCAGTACTTC; CDR3aa: CASRDTSLYEQYF; j_gene: TRBJ2-7; v_gene: TRBV12-5; d_gene: -; abundance: -
CDR3nt: TGTGCCAGCAGGCCGGGACAGTACAATCAGCCCCAGCATTTT; CDR3aa: CASRPGQYNQPQHF; j_gene: TRBJ1-5; v_gene: TRBV27; d_gene: TRBD1; abundance: once
CDR3nt: TGCAGTGCTAGGGGTGTATCTCCTGGGCAGTACTTC; CDR3aa: CSARGVSPGQYF; j_gene: TRBJ2-7; v_gene: TRBV20-1; d_gene: -; abundance: -
CDR3nt: TGTGCCAGCAGACCGGAACAGGGCCTGAACACTGAAGCTTTCTTT; CDR3aa: CASRPEQGLNTEAFF; j_gene: TRBJ1-1; v_gene: TRBV6-5; d_gene: -; abundance: -
CDR3nt: TGTGCCAGCCCTTCCAGGGACAGTGGCACAGATACGCAGTATTTT; CDR3aa: CASPSRDSGTDTQYF; j_gene: TRBJ2-3; v_gene: TRBV6-6; d_gene: TRBD1; abundance: -
CDR3nt: TGTGCCACCAGCCCGGGGCGGGGCAATCAGCCCCAGCATTTT; CDR3aa: CATSPGRGNQPQHF; j_gene: TRBJ1-5; v_gene: TRBV15; d_gene: -; abundance: -
CDR3nt: TGTGCCAGCAGTTTAGGACAGGGGATCACAGATACGCAGTATTTT; CDR3aa: CASSLGQGITDTQYF; j_gene: TRBJ2-3; v_gene: TRBV28; d_gene: TRBD1; abundance: -
CDR3nt: TGTGCCAGCAGGGACAGGGGTAACACTGAAGCTTTCTTT; CDR3aa: CASRDRGNTEAFF; j_gene: TRBJ1-1; v_gene: TRBV25-1; d_gene: TRBD1; abundance: -
CDR3nt: TGTGCCTGGAGGGAGAGACAGTCGGGGGCGAGGTACGAGCAGTACTTC; CDR3aa: CAWRERQSGARYEQYF; j_gene: TRBJ2-7; v_gene: TRBV30; d_gene: -; abundance: -
CDR3nt: TGCGCCAGCAGCCAAGGCCTCTTGTACACTGAAGCTTTCTTT; CDR3aa: CASSQGLLYTEAFF; j_gene: TRBJ1-1; v_gene: TRBV4-3; d_gene: -; abundance: -
CDR3nt: TGTGCCAGTAGTATAGATCTTTGGGGAGGGTCCAAAAACATTCAGTACTTC; CDR3aa: CASSIDLWGGSKNIQYF; j_gene: TRBJ2-4; v_gene: TRBV19; d_gene: TRBD2; abundance: -
CDR3nt: TGTGCCAGCAGCCGATCCGGGACAGGGGGCAATGAGCAGTTCTTC; CDR3aa: CASSRSGTGGNEQFF; j_gene: TRBJ2-1; v_gene: TRBV6-6; d_gene: TRBD1; abundance: -
CDR3nt: TGTGCCAGCAGTTTAGGTAGCGGGTTGTCAGCCTACGAGCAGTACTTC; CDR3aa: CASSLGSGLSAYEQYF; j_gene: TRBJ2-7; v_gene: TRBV12-3/TRBV12-4; d_gene: TRBD2; abundance: -
CDR3nt: TGCGCCAGCAGGCCGACCGGGACTAGCGACTCCTACGAGCAGTACTTC; CDR3aa: CASRPTGTSDSYEQYF; j_gene: TRBJ2-7; v_gene: TRBV5-1; d_gene: TRBD2; abundance: few
CDR3nt: TGTGCCAGCAGCCTGGGGGCTATCTCCTACGAGCAGTACTTC; CDR3aa: CASSLGAISYEQYF; j_gene: TRBJ2-7; v_gene: TRBV12-3/TRBV12-4; d_gene: -; abundance: once
CDR3nt: TGCAGTGCTCTTGCCGGTACACGACCTTTCTATGGCTACACCTTC; CDR3aa: CSALAGTRPFYGYTF; j_gene: TRBJ1-2; v_gene: TRBV20-1; d_gene: -; abundance: -
CDR3nt: TGTGCCTGGAGCTTCTGGGGCGCTAGGCGGATCTTAGCCAAAAACATTCAGTACTTC; CDR3aa: CAWSFWGARRILAKNIQYF; j_gene: TRBJ2-4; v_gene: TRBV30; d_gene: -; abundance: -
CDR3nt: TGTGCCAGCAGCCCTCCCGGGGGGAACAATGAGCAGTTCTTC; CDR3aa: CASSPPGGNNEQFF; j_gene: TRBJ2-1; v_gene: TRBV7-9; d_gene: TRBD2; abundance: -
CDR3nt: TGTGCCAGCAGATGGCTAGGGGTCCCTATGTTCGGCTACACCTTC; CDR3aa: CASRWLGVPMFGYTF; j_gene: TRBJ1-2; v_gene: TRBV28; d_gene: -; abundance: -
CDR3nt: TGCAGTGCTAGAGATCTCGACGGTGAAGAAGAGACCCAGTACTTC; CDR3aa: CSARDLDGEEETQYF; j_gene: TRBJ2-5; v_gene: TRBV20-1; d_gene: -; abundance: few
CDR3nt: TGCGCCAGCAGCCAAGATCCAAGTAATAGAGATACGCAGTATTTT; CDR3aa: CASSQDPSNRDTQYF; j_gene: TRBJ2-3; v_gene: TRBV4-1; d_gene: -; abundance: -
CDR3nt: TGTGCCAGTAACACGGGACAGGGATCCAATGAGCAGTTCTTC; CDR3aa: CASNTGQGSNEQFF; j_gene: TRBJ2-1; v_gene: TRBV19; d_gene: TRBD1; abundance: -
CDR3nt: TGTGCCACCTCCGAGGGACCTAATCTGGGGGAAAAACTGTTTTTT; CDR3aa: CATSEGPNLGEKLFF; j_gene: TRBJ1-4; v_gene: TRBV10-3; d_gene: -; abundance: -
CDR3nt: TGTGCCAGCAGGCCGCTAAGGGAATGGGAGTCGGCAGATACGCAGTATTTT; CDR3aa: CASRPLREWESADTQYF; j_gene: TRBJ2-3; v_gene: TRBV28; d_gene: -; abundance: -
CDR3nt: TGCGCCAGCAGCATTCTTCCCACCATCTATGGCTACACCTTC; CDR3aa: CASSILPTIYGYTF; j_gene: TRBJ1-2; v_gene: TRBV5-1; d_gene: -; abundance: -
CDR3nt: TGTGCCAGCAGCCAAGAAATTGGGACAGCCTACGAGCAGTACTTC; CDR3aa: CASSQEIGTAYEQYF; j_gene: TRBJ2-7; v_gene: TRBV3-1; d_gene: TRBD1; abundance: -
CDR3nt: TGTGCCAGCAGCGAAGGGGACAGTGGCAATGAGCAGTTCTTC; CDR3aa: CASSEGDSGNEQFF; j_gene: TRBJ2-1; v_gene: TRBV9; d_gene: TRBD1; abundance: -
CDR3nt: TGCGCCAGCAGCGAGGGACAGGCCGCCTCACCCCTCCACTTT; CDR3aa: CASSEGQAASPLHF; j_gene: TRBJ1-6; v_gene: TRBV5-1; d_gene: TRBD1; abundance: -
CDR3nt: TGTGCCAGCAGTTTCCGACTAGCGGACACAGATACGCAGTATTTT; CDR3aa: CASSFRLADTDTQYF; j_gene: TRBJ2-3; v_gene: TRBV27; d_gene: TRBD2; abundance: once
CDR3nt: TGTGCCAGCAGTGAATGGGCAGGGATTGAAATCCGCTCCTACAATGAGCAGTTCTTC; CDR3aa: CASSEWAGIEIRSYNEQFF; j_gene: TRBJ2-1; v_gene: TRBV2; d_gene: -; abundance: -
CDR3nt: TGTGCCAGCAGTGGGCGGGCTGAAGCTTTCTTT; CDR3aa: CASSGRAEAFF; j_gene: TRBJ1-1; v_gene: TRBV27; d_gene: -; abundance: -
CDR3nt: TGTGCCAGCAACGGAGGGACTAGCGGGGATCCATCCTACAATGAGCAGTTCTTC; CDR3aa: CASNGGTSGDPSYNEQFF; j_gene: TRBJ2-1; v_gene: TRBV11-2; d_gene: TRBD2; abundance: -